This is a list of T cell receptor beta chains from one sample in a study of beta chain features in type 1 diabetes. The method was immunoSEQ multiplex PCR; TCRdb's version includes in-frame clones alone and lacks a portion of them. Of roughly 450,000 clones detected, around 14% appear once; the ten largest clones hold roughly 0.035%. The specimen sequenced was naive CD4+ T cells from blood. These receptors came from a man aged 30 to 39 in good health. CDR3s include the opening cysteine and the closing phenylalanine or tryptophan. The order of the fields is D gene, J gene, clone size, V gene, CDR3 protein, CDR3 DNA. A D gene is named only where the DNA matches it firmly. The size entry is marked missing in some rows and otherwise reads once, few, many or a size class.

d_gene: .
j_gene: TRBJ1-1
abundance: few
v_gene: TRBV29-1
CDR3aa: CSVQQQSNTEAFF
CDR3nt: TGCAGCGTCCAACAGCAGTCGAACACTGAAGCTTTCTTT

d_gene: .
j_gene: TRBJ1-2
abundance: .
v_gene: TRBV28
CDR3aa: CASSLFSASGYGYTF
CDR3nt: TGTGCCAGCAGTTTATTTTCAGCGTCCGGTTATGGCTACACCTTC

d_gene: .
j_gene: TRBJ1-3
abundance: few
v_gene: TRBV30
CDR3aa: CAWSDYAGSGNTIYF
CDR3nt: TGTGCCTGGAGTGATTACGCAGGTTCTGGAAACACCATATATTTT

d_gene: .
j_gene: TRBJ1-1
abundance: .
v_gene: TRBV7-2
CDR3aa: CASSPSGGNTEAFF
CDR3nt: TGTGCCAGCAGCCCCAGTGGGGGAAACACTGAAGCTTTCTTT

d_gene: .
j_gene: TRBJ2-3
abundance: .
v_gene: TRBV7-9
CDR3aa: CASSLNTGGPHPTQYF
CDR3nt: TGTGCCAGCAGCTTAAACACGGGGGGCCCTCATCCGACGCAGTATTTT

d_gene: TRBD1
j_gene: TRBJ1-3
abundance: .
v_gene: TRBV10-3
CDR3aa: CAAQQGAFGNTIYF
CDR3nt: TGTGCCGCCCAACAGGGGGCATTTGGAAACACCATATATTTT

d_gene: TRBD1
j_gene: TRBJ2-7
abundance: .
v_gene: TRBV15
CDR3aa: CATSGTVGREQYF
CDR3nt: TGTGCCACCTCCGGGACAGTGGGAAGAGAGCAGTACTTC

d_gene: .
j_gene: TRBJ1-2
abundance: few
v_gene: TRBV5-4
CDR3aa: CASRPVTRGHRENYGYTF
CDR3nt: TGTGCCAGCAGGCCGGTTACCCGGGGGCACAGAGAGAACTATGGCTACACCTTC

d_gene: TRBD1
j_gene: TRBJ2-1
abundance: .
v_gene: TRBV4-3
CDR3aa: CASSQDLGRDREQFF
CDR3nt: TGCGCCAGCAGCCAAGATCTGGGGCGGGACAGGGAACAGTTCTTC

d_gene: TRBD2
j_gene: TRBJ2-2
abundance: few
v_gene: TRBV15
CDR3aa: CATSRDSPQRDITGELFF
CDR3nt: TGTGCCACCAGCAGAGATTCCCCACAGCGGGATATCACCGGGGAGCTGTTTTTT

d_gene: TRBD1
j_gene: TRBJ2-7
abundance: .
v_gene: TRBV27
CDR3aa: CASSLPGQGMYEQYF
CDR3nt: TGTGCCAGCAGTTTACCGGGACAGGGTATGTACGAGCAGTACTTC

d_gene: TRBD2
j_gene: TRBJ2-5
abundance: .
v_gene: TRBV7-2
CDR3aa: CASSPGLAQETQYF
CDR3nt: TGTGCCAGCAGCCCTGGACTAGCGCAAGAGACCCAGTACTTC

d_gene: .
j_gene: TRBJ2-1
abundance: .
v_gene: TRBV5-1
CDR3aa: CASSLVGAQAYNEQFF
CDR3nt: TGCGCCAGCAGCTTGGTGGGGGCGCAGGCCTACAATGAGCAGTTCTTC

d_gene: .
j_gene: TRBJ2-3
abundance: .
v_gene: TRBV7-2
CDR3aa: CASSLERIVRTDTQYF
CDR3nt: TGTGCCAGCAGCTTAGAAAGAATCGTGCGGACAGATACGCAGTATTTT

d_gene: TRBD2
j_gene: TRBJ2-2
abundance: few
v_gene: TRBV14
CDR3aa: CATKRGASTGELFF
CDR3nt: TGTGCCACGAAGCGGGGGGCCTCCACCGGGGAGCTGTTTTTT

d_gene: TRBD2
j_gene: TRBJ2-7
abundance: .
v_gene: TRBV7-8
CDR3aa: CASSLSAGTSRYEQYF
CDR3nt: TGTGCCAGCAGCTTAAGTGCTGGGACTAGTCGGTACGAGCAGTACTTC

d_gene: .
j_gene: TRBJ2-6
abundance: .
v_gene: TRBV29-1
CDR3aa: CSVGAGHSGANVLTF
CDR3nt: TGCAGCGTTGGGGCAGGTCACTCTGGGGCCAACGTCCTGACTTTC

d_gene: .
j_gene: TRBJ2-5
abundance: few
v_gene: TRBV6-1
CDR3aa: CASSEWGKETQYF
CDR3nt: TGTGCCAGCAGTGAATGGGGGAAAGAGACCCAGTACTTC

d_gene: TRBD1
j_gene: TRBJ1-3
abundance: few
v_gene: TRBV7-9
CDR3aa: CASGNRGTSGNTIYF
CDR3nt: TGTGCCAGCGGAAACAGGGGCACCTCTGGAAACACCATATATTTT

d_gene: .
j_gene: TRBJ2-1
abundance: few
v_gene: TRBV13
CDR3aa: CASSLAGHEQFF
CDR3nt: TGTGCCAGCAGCTTAGCGGGCCATGAGCAGTTCTTC

d_gene: .
j_gene: TRBJ1-2
abundance: few
v_gene: TRBV29-1
CDR3aa: CSVPTGGLYGYTF
CDR3nt: TGCAGCGTGCCCACGGGGGGATTGTATGGCTACACCTTC

d_gene: .
j_gene: TRBJ2-5
abundance: few
v_gene: TRBV7-2
CDR3aa: CASSLWRGQETQYF
CDR3nt: TGTGCCAGCAGCTTATGGCGGGGCCAAGAGACCCAGTACTTC

d_gene: .
j_gene: TRBJ1-2
abundance: .
v_gene: TRBV29-1
CDR3aa: CSVEPGSYGYTF
CDR3nt: TGCAGCGTTGAACCCGGGTCCTATGGCTACACCTTC

d_gene: TRBD2
j_gene: TRBJ2-7
abundance: few
v_gene: TRBV7-8
CDR3aa: CASSFGGLVLWEQYF
CDR3nt: TGTGCCAGCAGCTTCGGCGGACTAGTACTGTGGGAGCAGTACTTC

d_gene: .
j_gene: TRBJ2-1
abundance: few
v_gene: TRBV18
CDR3aa: CASSPPGWADTHEQFF
CDR3nt: TGTGCCAGCTCGCCACCGGGATGGGCTGACACCCATGAGCAGTTCTTC

d_gene: .
j_gene: TRBJ1-2
abundance: few
v_gene: TRBV15
CDR3aa: CATSRDFALGYGYTF
CDR3nt: TGTGCCACCAGCAGAGATTTCGCTTTAGGCTATGGCTACACCTTC